This T cell receptor (beta chain) was obtained from a study of blood T cell repertoires in COVID-19. Study at large: The samples span acute and convalescent COVID-19 from the United States, Italy and Spain. Sample material is recorded as cDNA or gDNA derived from T cells, B-cell-depleted T cells, or PBMCs.

V lost 6 bases and J lost 1, with 17 bases in between. The CDR3 loop spans 16 amino acids. The germline V gene has CDR1 MNHEY and CDR2 SMNVEV (reference sequence). As originally analysed: Counts of nucleated cells, estimated from reference gene primer amplification, were obtained. Here immunoSEQ multiplex PCR was the method, and the copy in TCRdb shows in-frame clones only, minus some. V, J and clone size reflect that table, while D and trimming were determined from the DNA. The sample includes around 150,000 clones, around 81% of them seen just once. The clonotype was recovered from a woman aged 55-70 years with acute or convalescent COVID-19. Specimen: peripheral blood. The J gene is TRBJ2-3, the V gene TRBV27; possible D gene TRBD1, 6 bases. In nucleotides, the CDR3 is TGTGCCAGCAGCCTATCCAGGGGATACGGCACAGATACGCAGTATTTT. Translated: CASSLSRGYGTDTQYF.